One and the same sample provided the 23 T cell receptor beta chains below, sequenced in a study of shared clonotypes between healthy human individuals. Assay used: immunoSEQ multiplex PCR; TCRdb lists only in-frame clones, some missing. This table holds about 1.1 million clones, 75% to 85% found once. Specimen: memory CD4+ T cells from PBMCs. Documented subset: CD45RA-negative fraction. Receptors originate from a man between 18 and 29 years old in good health. Some clones in this sample may be carry-over from other donors' samples.

Of note for this clone: Other DNA sequences within the sample encode an identical CDR3. In DNA, the CDR3 is TGTGCCAGCAGCGTAGATAGGGGTGGGACTGAAGCTTTCTTT. It encodes CASSVDRGGTEAFF. The J gene is TRBJ1-1, the V gene TRBV9; a possible D gene is TRBD1 (5 bases). The CDR3 sequence is 14 residues long. The V end was cut by 0 bases, the J end by 5 bases, with 11 bases between. Germline V CDR1 and CDR2: SGDLS, YYNGEE.

This clone was seen more than once but under ten times. V is TRBV4-1 and J is TRBJ2-1; D not resolved. Germline V gene sequence: CDR1 MGHRA, CDR2 YSYEKL. The CDR3 is 16 residues long. The ends were cut back, 3 bases at V and 0 bases at J, with 12 bases in the middle. DNA for the CDR3: TGCGCCAGCAGCCAGGCCGACTTAATCTCCTACAATGAGCAGTTCTTC. This encodes CASSQADLISYNEQFF.

This clone was counted a few times. This chain joins TRBV10-2 and TRBJ1-5; D gene unclear. The CDR3 consists of 12 residues. The germline gives CDR1 WSHSY, CDR2 SAAADI. V lost 2 bases to trimming and J lost 4 bases, with 3 bases between them. DNA of the CDR3: TGCGCCAGCAGTGAGACGAATCAGCCCCAGCATTTT. Residues: CASSETNQPQHF.

The chain joins TRBV19 to TRBJ1-5; 8 nucleotides match TRBD1. There are 14 residues in the CDR3. Germline V CDR1 and CDR2: LNHDA, SQIVND (reference sequence). V gave up 8 bases and J gave up 9 bases; unmatched junction bases: 12. CDR3 amino acids: CASLDRAQGRPQHF. DNA for the CDR3: TGTGCCAGTCTGGACAGGGCCCAGGGAAGGCCCCAGCATTTT.

The V and J genes are TRBV7-2 and TRBJ2-7, with D perhaps matching TRBD2 (8 bases). Germline V lookup: CDR1 SGHTA, CDR2 FQGNSA. This CDR3 spans 14 amino acids. V was cut by 8 bases and J by 6 bases, with 20 bases left in between. The CDR3 spells CASAQVAGTAEQYF. The CDR3 DNA is TGTGCCAGCGCCCAGGTAGCGGGGACAGCCGAGCAGTACTTC.

V gene TRBV5-6 combines with J gene TRBJ1-5, with D possibly matching TRBD1 (6 bases). With 6 bases removed from V and 1 base from J, the gap between germline ends came to 11 bases. The length of the CDR3 is 14 residues. Germline lookup yields CDR1 SGHDT and CDR2 YYEEEE. CDR3 sequence: CASTRGGSNQPQHF. In DNA form, the CDR3 reads TGTGCCAGCACCCGTGGGGGCAGCAATCAGCCCCAGCATTTT.

Only one count was recorded for this clone. The genes are TRBV18 and TRBJ2-3; 9 positions match TRBD1. This CDR3 spans 14 amino acids. The ends lost 2 bases at V and 8 bases at J; junction bases unmatched: 5. CDR1 and CDR2 (germline): KGHSH, LQKENI. DNA of the CDR3: TGTGCCAGCTCACCAGACAGGGGGGCCGGTACGCAGTATTTT. Its protein product is CASSPDRGAGTQYF.

The gene calls are TRBV5-4 and TRBJ1-1, with D unclear. CDR1 is SGHNT and CDR2 is YYREEE in the germline V gene (reference sequence). Trimming took 4 bases from V and 3 from J, leaving 16 bases between them. The CDR3 extends over 15 amino acids. The CDR3 sequence: CASSPGRGYHTEAFF. The CDR3 nucleotides are TGTGCCAGCAGCCCAGGTAGAGGGTATCACACTGAAGCTTTCTTT. Combining the CDR3 with reference TRBV5-4 and TRBJ1-1 gives the whole variable domain ETGVTQSPTHLIKTRGQQVTLRCSSQSGHNTVSWYQQALGQGPQFIFQYYREEENGRGNFPPRFSGLQFPNYSSELNVNALELDDSALYLCASSPGRGYHTEAFFGQGTRLTVV.

V and J are TRBV9 and TRBJ2-7; TRBD2 agrees at 10 bases. This CDR3 has 14 residues. CDR1 is SGDLS and CDR2 is YYNGEE in the germline V gene. J gave up 3 bases and V 4 bases, and 4 bases lay outside the gene matches. This CDR3 is CASSPSSGSYEQYF. DNA for the CDR3: TGTGCCAGCAGCCCCTCTAGCGGGAGCTACGAGCAGTACTTC.

The gene calls are TRBV2 and TRBJ2-5; either TRBD1 or TRBD2 may fit D (5 bases each). V was clipped by 9 bases and J by 5 bases, with 19 bases between them. Germline values: CDR1 SNHLY, CDR2 FYNNEI. The CDR3 is 14 residues long. CDR3 DNA sequence: TGTGCCAGGGGGCCTAGGGACCCCTACGAGACCCAGTACTTC. It codes for CARGPRDPYETQYF.

The genes are TRBV30 and TRBJ2-3; TRBD1 might be the D (5 bases). Trimming shortened V by 1 base and J by 2 bases, and 10 bases separated the two germline ends. From germline, CDR1 is GTSNPN and CDR2 SVGIG (reference sequence). The CDR3 extends over 14 amino acids. For the CDR3, the DNA is TGTGCCTGGAGTGAACAGGTACTCACAGATACGCAGTATTTT. The encoded protein is CAWSEQVLTDTQYF.

The chain couples TRBV7-2 to TRBJ2-7; tentative D call: TRBD2 (6 bases). Trimming removed 4 bases at V and 3 bases at J, with 13 bases between. The CDR3 contains 14 residues. Germline loops: CDR1 SGHTA, CDR2 FQGNSA. CDR3 sequence (DNA): TGTGCCAGCAGCTACGGGACTGCATACTACGAGCAGTACTTC. This translates into CASSYGTAYYEQYF. Supplemented by reference TRBV7-2 and TRBJ2-7, the full variable domain reads GAGVSQSPSNKVTEKGKDVELRCDPISGHTALYWYRQSLGQGLEFLIYFQGNSAPDKSGLPSDRFSAERTGGSVSTLTIQRTQQEDSAVYLCASSYGTAYYEQYFGPGTRLTVT.

The J gene is TRBJ2-2, the V gene TRBV12-5; D is unresolved. From germline, CDR1 is LGHNT and CDR2 FRNRAP. V dropped 1 base and J dropped 7 bases, with 16 bases sitting between them. This CDR3 is 16 amino acids long. The CDR3 DNA is TGTGCTAGTGGTTTGGCCACAAGTAGTACGGGCGGGGAGCTGTTTTTT. This sequence encodes CASGLATSSTGGELFF.

The chain carries TRBV6-5 and TRBJ2-3; a possible D gene is TRBD1 (5 bases). Deletions cut 5 bases from V and 1 base from J, with 13 bases between. Germline V lookup: CDR1 MNHEY, CDR2 SVGAGI. The CDR3 loop spans 15 amino acids. CDR3: CASSRQTARTDTQYF. The DNA for the CDR3 is TGTGCCAGCAGTCGTCAGACAGCACGCACAGATACGCAGTATTTT.

This chain connects TRBV7-2 to TRBJ2-1; 12 bases align to TRBD2. V gave up 5 bases and J gave up 7 bases; unmatched junction bases: 6. The CDR3 is 15 residues long. Germline V gene lookup returns CDR1 SGHTA and CDR2 FQGNSA. This chain's CDR3 is CASSPTSGGLNEQFF. For the CDR3, the DNA is TGTGCCAGCAGCCCGACTAGCGGGGGTCTTAATGAGCAGTTCTTC.

This chain connects TRBV7-3 to TRBJ2-2; D perhaps matches TRBD2 (5 bases). CDR1 is SGHTA, CDR2 FQGTGA, per germline. With 1 base removed from V and 1 base from J, the gap between germline ends came to 13 bases. CDR3 length: 17 amino acids. The CDR3 loop reads CASSLSSERLNTGELFF. The DNA of the CDR3 is TGTGCCAGCAGCTTAAGTTCGGAGCGGCTGAACACCGGGGAGCTGTTTTTT.

This clone was detected only a few times. The rearrangement uses TRBV4-1 and TRBJ2-2, with 7 bases lining up with TRBD1. The CDR3 has 16 amino acids. The germline gives CDR1 MGHRA, CDR2 YSYEKL. With V trimmed by 3 bases and J by 2 bases, 6 bases remained unmatched. This CDR3 reads CASSHLTGKNTGELFF. CDR3 sequence (DNA): TGCGCCAGCAGCCACCTGACAGGGAAAAACACCGGGGAGCTGTTTTTT.

A remark on this clone: In the same sample, other DNA sequences code for this CDR3. The rearrangement links TRBV7-2 to TRBJ2-2, with unresolved D. Per germline, CDR1 SGHTA and CDR2 FQGNSA. Trimming left V 1 base short and J 5 bases short, with 8 bases between. This CDR3 region has 14 residues. The CDR3 DNA follows: TGTGCCAGCAGCTTAGGGGGAAGTACCGGGGAGCTGTTTTTT. Its protein is CASSLGGSTGELFF.

The chain links TRBV5-4 to TRBJ2-1; a possible D gene is TRBD2 (6 bases). V was cut by 6 bases and J by 6 bases, with 19 bases left in between. Germline CDR1 reads SGHNT; CDR2 reads YYREEE (reference sequence). This CDR3 is 15 amino acids long. The CDR3 loop is CASTLPTGSGNEQFF. The CDR3 DNA reads TGTGCCAGCACCCTGCCCACCGGGAGTGGCAATGAGCAGTTCTTC.

The J gene is TRBJ1-2, the V gene TRBV6-6, with TRBD1 as a possible D gene (5 bases). Trimming shortened V by 7 bases and J by 5 bases, and 23 bases separated the two germline ends. Germline CDR1 and CDR2: MNHNY and SVGAGI (reference sequence). CDR3 size: 16 residues. The CDR3 sequence is CASTAALGAARYGYTF. CDR3 sequence (DNA): TGTGCCAGCACCGCAGCCCTTGGGGCCGCGAGGTATGGCTACACCTTC.

In this sample, this clone turned up once. This sequence joins TRBV27 and TRBJ1-5; D may be TRBD1 (6 bases). This CDR3 is 15 amino acids long. The germline V gene has CDR1 MNHEY and CDR2 SMNVEV (reference sequence). V lost 1 base, J lost 4 bases, and 11 bases lay in between. CDR3 sequence reads: CASSLYNRVNQPQHF. The CDR3 nucleotides are TGTGCCAGCAGTTTATATAACAGGGTGAATCAGCCCCAGCATTTT.

The chain carries TRBV28 and TRBJ2-7; 10 bases match TRBD1. The CDR3 has 15 residues. The germline V gene encodes CDR1 MDHEN and CDR2 SYDVKM. V lost 6 bases, J lost 6 bases, and 11 bases stayed unmatched. The CDR3 DNA reads as TGTGCCAGCAGCCTACCGGACAGGGGGTCAGTCGAGCAGTACTTC. As protein: CASSLPDRGSVEQYF.

This chain connects TRBV21-1 to TRBJ2-6; TRBD2, the table's D call, was not compared with the DNA. TRBV21-1 is classified as a pseudogene. CDR3 length: 17 amino acids. CDR3 sequence: CASSNGILLPGANVLTF. CDR3 nucleotides: TGTGCCAGCAGCAACGGGATTCTACTACCTGGGGCCAACGTCCTGACTTTC.